This is a list of T cell receptor beta chains from one sample in a study of blood T cell repertoires in COVID-19. TCRdb's copy holds only in-frame clones and misses some; the assay was immunoSEQ multiplex PCR. The data hold 150,000 to 250,000 clones, with 75% to 85% observed a single time. Specimen: peripheral blood. The receptors come from a woman between 40 and 50 years old with COVID-19, enrolled during active disease. CDR3s include the opening cysteine and the closing phenylalanine or tryptophan. The D gene is left open where the match is weak. Clone size is not always given. Where it is, it says once, few, many or a class for expanded clones.

- | TRBJ1-1 | - | TRBV5-6 | CASSRGSSLNTEAFF | TGTGCCAGCAGCCGGGGGTCTTCGCTGAACACTGAAGCTTTCTTT
- | TRBJ1-2 | - | TRBV24-1 | CATSEPPQTPTNYGYTF | TGTGCCACCAGTGAGCCGCCCCAAACTCCTACTAACTATGGCTACACCTTC
- | TRBJ1-3 | - | TRBV11-2 | CASSLVGTDGNTIYF | TGTGCCAGCAGCTTAGTCGGGACTGATGGAAACACCATATATTTT
- | TRBJ2-7 | TRBD1 | TRBV29-1 | CSVPGQGNFEQYF | TGCAGCGTTCCGGGACAGGGGAATTTCGAGCAGTACTTC
once | TRBJ1-2 | - | TRBV3-1/TRBV3-2 | CASSQGLWGPSNYGYTF | TGTGCCAGCAGCCAAGGATTGTGGGGGCCGTCTAACTATGGCTACACCTTC
- | TRBJ2-1 | TRBD2 | TRBV19 | CASTPRTSDTSLFF | TGTGCCAGTACCCCACGGACTAGCGACACGAGTCTGTTCTTC
- | TRBJ1-3 | - | TRBV28 | CASSKQGTLRGNTIYF | TGTGCCAGCAGTAAACAGGGAACACTGCGGGGAAACACCATATATTTT
- | TRBJ2-7 | TRBD2 | TRBV5-1 | CASSPGTSGTYAQYF | TGCGCCAGCAGCCCCGGGACTAGCGGAACCTACGCGCAGTACTTC
- | TRBJ1-2 | TRBD1 | TRBV2 | CASRGQGRVYGYTF | TGTGCCAGCAGGGGACAGGGGCGGGTCTATGGCTACACCTTC
- | TRBJ1-5 | TRBD1 | TRBV10-3 | CAIRGGGGHQPQHF | TGTGCCATCCGCGGAGGAGGGGGCCATCAGCCCCAGCATTTT
few | TRBJ2-5 | TRBD2 | TRBV9 | CASSVSGVTETQYF | TGTGCCAGCAGCGTTAGCGGGGTGACGGAGACCCAGTACTTC
- | TRBJ1-1 | - | TRBV30 | CAWSVLGAADTEAFF | TGTGCCTGGAGTGTACTTGGGGCGGCGGACACTGAAGCTTTCTTT
- | TRBJ2-3 | TRBD2 | TRBV7-8 | CASSSLRGGEDTQYF | TGTGCCAGCAGCTCGCTGCGGGGGGGAGAGGATACGCAGTATTTT
once | TRBJ1-2 | - | TRBV7-2 | CASSLLGGYGYTF | TGTGCCAGCAGCCTCCTTGGGGGGTATGGCTACACCTTC
- | TRBJ2-6 | - | TRBV7-6 | CASSLGSYSGANVLTF | TGTGCCAGCAGCTTAGGCAGTTACTCTGGGGCCAACGTCCTGACTTTC
- | TRBJ2-1 | - | TRBV11-3 | CASSHRTDHYNEQFF | TGTGCCAGCAGTCACCGGACAGACCATTACAATGAGCAGTTCTTC
- | TRBJ2-1 | - | TRBV5-1 | CASSFDRPSYNEQFF | TGCGCCAGCAGTTTTGACAGACCCTCCTACAATGAGCAGTTCTTC
- | TRBJ2-7 | - | TRBV4-3 | CASSRLREPPYEQYF | TGCGCCAGCAGCCGCCTCAGGGAACCCCCCTACGAGCAGTACTTC
- | TRBJ2-7 | - | TRBV19 | CASSMRLGGDEQYF | TGTGCCAGTAGTATGAGATTGGGAGGCGACGAGCAGTACTTC
- | TRBJ2-1 | TRBD2 | TRBV4-2 | CASSQGPLAGGNEQFF | TGTGCCAGCAGCCAAGGTCCGCTAGCGGGAGGCAATGAGCAGTTCTTC
- | TRBJ2-1 | - | TRBV7-3 | CASSSPGPYNEQFF | TGTGCCAGCAGCTCCCCTGGGCCGTACAATGAGCAGTTCTTC
- | TRBJ1-2 | TRBD1 | TRBV27 | CATWDRGGYTF | TGTGCCACCTGGGACAGGGGTGGCTACACCTTC
few | TRBJ2-1 | TRBD2 | TRBV27 | CASSLASGGGNEQFF | TGTGCCAGCAGTTTAGCTAGCGGTGGGGGCAATGAGCAGTTCTTC